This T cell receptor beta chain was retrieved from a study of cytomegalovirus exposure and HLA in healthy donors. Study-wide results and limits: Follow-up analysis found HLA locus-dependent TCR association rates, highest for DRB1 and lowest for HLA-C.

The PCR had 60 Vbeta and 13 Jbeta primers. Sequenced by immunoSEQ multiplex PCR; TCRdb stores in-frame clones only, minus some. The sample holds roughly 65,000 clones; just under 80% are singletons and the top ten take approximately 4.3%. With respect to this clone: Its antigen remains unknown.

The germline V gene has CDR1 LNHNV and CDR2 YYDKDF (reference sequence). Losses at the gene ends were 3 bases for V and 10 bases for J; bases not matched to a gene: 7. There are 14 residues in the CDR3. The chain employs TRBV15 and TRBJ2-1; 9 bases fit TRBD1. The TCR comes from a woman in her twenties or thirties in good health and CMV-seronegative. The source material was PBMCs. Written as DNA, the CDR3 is TGTGCCACCAGCAGGGGACAGGGTCAGGAGGAGCAGTTCTTC. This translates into CATSRGQGQEEQFF.